The entry that follows covers one TCR beta chain sequence. What it binds is unknown. A junction end diverges from the germline sequence, so it may reflect a read error. Unique molecular identifiers tagged the TCR beta cDNA libraries. Yield was about 500,000 cDNA molecules from roughly 0.93 to 9.6 million T cells. TCRdb ran MiXCR on the PCR reads and lists one entry per CDR3 protein. The sample lists hundreds of thousands of distinct CDR3 sequences; approximately 60% were seen once. CDR1 is SGHKS, CDR2 YYEKEE, per germline (reference sequence). The CDR3 is 15 amino acids. The data were obtained in a study of post-analysis software for immune sequencing data. As for the study in general: Relapsing-remitting, secondary progressive and progressive-relapsing courses of multiple sclerosis were included. General study findings and limits: TRBV5-6, TRBV5-1 and TRBV20-1 were among five TRBV segments more frequent in patients than controls. Samples made in the same batch grouped tightly together by F measure.

This sequence joins TRBV5-5 and TRBJ2-3, with D perhaps TRBD1 or TRBD2 (6 bases each). This TCR was recovered from a girl aged 2 to 9 with multiple sclerosis. Sequencing used blood. The CDR3: CASSLGGHLTDTQYF. The CDR3 nucleotides read TGTGCCAGCAGTTTGGGGGGACACCTCACAGATACGCAGTATTTT.